This entry concerns a single T cell receptor beta chain. The antigen remains unidentified. The germline V gene encodes CDR1 MNHEY and CDR2 SVGAGI. The germline V and J ends were trimmed by 0 bases and 4 bases, with 9 bases remaining between them. This CDR3 comprises 15 residues. The data are from a study of vaccination and CD4 T cells after COVID-19. The treatment here: roughly ten-day PBMC culture with coronavirus spike peptide pools or control peptides (ViraFEST assay). Researchers used the Oncomine TCR Beta short-read assay to sequence DNA from cultured CD4+ T cells. Using its own MiXCR run on the PCR reads, TCRdb lists one record per CDR3 protein. The sample carries around 19,000 distinct CDR3 sequences, over 35% recorded once.

The rearrangement uses TRBV6-5 and TRBJ2-2, with TRBD1 as a possible D gene (6 bases). This TCR came from a human donor who received a COVID-19 vaccine. This sample comprised CD4+ T cells from blood, cultured in vitro, obtained before SARS-CoV-2 vaccination. DNA for the CDR3: TGTGCCAGCAGTTACTCGGGGGCACGCACCGGGGAGCTGTTTTTT. Its translation is CASSYSGARTGELFF.